This T cell receptor beta chain was captured in a study of blood T cell repertoires in COVID-19. Study-level information: From the United States, Italy and Spain came samples of acute and convalescent COVID-19. T cells, B-cell-depleted T cells, or PBMCs supplied cDNA or gDNA.

The junction had 20 bases not matched to a gene; V was cut back by 6 bases and J by 1 base. The CDR3 sequence is 19 residues long. Germline CDR1 is SGHRS and CDR2 is YFSETQ. The authors' processing: Amplification of reference gene primers provided the estimated nucleated cell counts. Libraries were prepared by immunoSEQ multiplex PCR; TCRdb keeps only in-frame clonotypes and omits some of them. V and J calls and clone size follow that table, whereas D and trimming were derived from the DNA. The top ten clones hold about 0.65% of a sample with 260,000 or so clones, around 90% of them seen once. The TCR comes from a human donor in a cohort sampled during active COVID-19. The chain has TRBV5-1 and TRBJ1-1, with 8 bases matching TRBD1. Sequencing input: peripheral blood. The CDR3 sequence: CASMSGTGLTPRTNTEAFF. The CDR3 DNA reads TGCGCCAGCATGAGTGGGACAGGTCTAACACCCCGCACGAACACTGAAGCTTTCTTT.